The next 7 T cell receptor beta chains were all read from a single sample in a study of Graves' ophthalmopathy and Graves' hyperthyroidism. RNA transcripts served as template for amplifying TCR beta CDR3 sequences. Scientists carried out first-round RT-PCR using HTBI primers and then a second-round multiplex PCR. One entry per CDR3 protein results from TCRdb running MiXCR on the multiplex PCR reads. This table holds around 660,000 distinct CDR3 sequences, about 38% found once. The sequenced sample was peripheral blood. The origin of the receptors is an adult man with Graves' ophthalmopathy.

In this sample, this clonotype turned up many times. This clone may be a read error of a much larger clone one base away. V and J are TRBV29-1 and TRBJ1-4; D is undetermined. CDR1 and CDR2 (germline): SQVTM, ANQGSEA. The CDR3 runs to 13 residues. The germline V and J ends were trimmed by 3 bases and 7 bases, with 12 bases remaining between them. The CDR3 here is CSVEAGLSEKLFF. CDR3 sequence (DNA): TGCAGCGTTGAGGCCGGGCTCAGTGAAAAACTGTTTTTT.

With respect to this clonotype: A read error may produce the germline difference seen at one junction end. The genes are TRBV4-1 and TRBJ1-1; D is uncertain. The CDR3 totals 16 residues. Germline CDR1 reads MGHRA; CDR2 reads YSYEKL. The DNA for the CDR3 is TGCGCCAGCGGCCAAGGTAAGAGGAGTTGGAGCACTGAAGCTTTCTTT. Encoded protein: CASGQGKRSWSTEAFF.

As regards this clonotype: At one end the junction does not follow the germline gene, possibly because of a read error. The chain carries TRBV4-3 and TRBJ1-6; D gene ambiguous. CDR3 length equals 16 residues. Germline lookup yields CDR1 LGHNA and CDR2 YSLEER. The CDR3 region is CTSSQDRALYNSPLHF. The DNA of the CDR3 is TGCACCAGCAGCCAAGATCGCGCCCTCTATAATTCACCCCTCCACTTT.

This clonotype turned up a few times. The chain employs TRBV6-6 and TRBJ2-5; D might be TRBD1 or TRBD2, each matching 7 bases. The V gene's germline CDR1 is MNHNY and CDR2 SVGAGI (reference sequence). V lost 7 bases and J lost 4, with 22 bases in between. The CDR3 spans 16 residues. The CDR3 DNA follows: TGTGCCAGCAACCCCCAGGGGGTGGGGAGGGGAGAGACCCAGTACTTC. As protein: CASNPQGVGRGETQYF.

The chain links TRBV5-6 to TRBJ2-7, with D possibly TRBD2 on 6 matching bases. Germline CDR1 reads SGHDT; CDR2 reads YYEEEE. Trimming stripped 6 bases from V and 3 bases from J, with 13 bases between. The length of the CDR3 is 13 residues. CDR3 loop: CASTPAGHYEQYF. CDR3 in DNA: TGTGCCAGCACCCCCGCGGGGCACTACGAGCAGTACTTC.

The chain has TRBV7-9 and TRBJ2-7; 9 nucleotides align to TRBD1. The end of the DNA aligns better with TRBJ2-1, so the J call may be wrong. The V gene's germline CDR1 is SEHNR and CDR2 FQNEAQ (reference sequence). This CDR3 spans 16 amino acids. The CDR3: CASSLALTGGYNEQFF. CDR3 sequence (DNA): TGTGCCAGCAGCTTAGCCTTGACAGGGGGCTACAATGAGCAGTTCTTC.

At least ten counts were recorded for this clonotype. V and J are TRBV15 and TRBJ1-2; D might be TRBD1 (6 bases). The CDR3 has 14 amino acids. The germline V and J ends were trimmed by 4 bases and 4 bases, with 13 bases remaining between them. CDR1 is LNHNV, CDR2 YYDKDF, per germline (reference sequence). CDR3 sequence reads: CATSTGELGYGYTF. The CDR3 nucleotides are TGTGCCACCAGCACAGGGGAGCTCGGCTATGGCTACACCTTC.